The rows below give T cell receptor beta chains drawn from one sample of a study of beta chain features in type 1 diabetes. Generated by immunoSEQ multiplex PCR, the TCRdb table keeps only in-frame clones and is missing some. There are around 58,000 clones in the sample; about 55% occur only once, and 2.2% lies in the top ten. Sequencing was done on a sample of Tregs from blood. The receptors derive from a woman between 18 and 29 years old in good health. CDR3s include the opening cysteine and the closing phenylalanine or tryptophan. D genes are given only for firm matches. A clone size is listed for some rows: how often the clone was seen (once, few, many), or a class if it is expanded.

D,J,V,size,DNA,CDR3
.,TRBJ1-2,TRBV14,.,TGTGCCAGCAGCCCTCAACAGGGCCCCTATGGCTACACCTTC,CASSPQQGPYGYTF
.,TRBJ2-3,TRBV6-5,.,TGTGCCAGCAGTTACCGGTCTTCGAGAGATACGCAGTATTTT,CASSYRSSRDTQYF
.,TRBJ1-4,TRBV10-3,.,TGTGCCATCAGTGACCAAAAAAAACTGTTTTTT,CAISDQKKLFF
.,TRBJ1-5,TRBV23-1,.,TGCGCCAACTACTACAGGGTACGGGAAAAGTGGGGCAATCAGCCCCAGCATTTT,CANYYRVREKWGNQPQHF
.,TRBJ2-4,TRBV21-1,.,TGTGCCAGCAGCAAAGGGAAGGGGTTTCGGGCCAAAAACATTCAGTACTTC,CASSKGKGFRAKNIQYF
TRBD2,TRBJ2-1,TRBV5-1,few,TGCGCCAGCAGCCCGGGGACTATTTCCTACAATGAGCAGTTCTTC,CASSPGTISYNEQFF
TRBD2,TRBJ2-1,TRBV11-2,.,TGTGCCAGCAGCTTGGCTAGCGGGTACAATGAGCAGTTCTTC,CASSLASGYNEQFF
.,TRBJ2-7,TRBV20-1,.,TGCAGTGCTAGGGGCACAGGGCTTTCGTACTTC,CSARGTGLSYF
TRBD2,TRBJ2-3,TRBV10-3,.,TGTGCCATCAGTGCCGGGACTAGCGGAGGCACAGATACGCAGTATTTT,CAISAGTSGGTDTQYF
.,TRBJ2-3,TRBV30,.,TGTGCCTGGAGTACTGGGGCAGGGACGCAGTATTTT,CAWSTGAGTQYF
.,TRBJ1-1,TRBV7-9,few,TGTGCCAGCAGCAGTGGGGCGAAGACTGAAGCTTTCTTT,CASSSGAKTEAFF
.,TRBJ2-7,TRBV5-1,.,TGCGCCAGCAGCTTGACAAGAAACTACGAGCAGTACTTC,CASSLTRNYEQYF
.,TRBJ2-2,TRBV6-6,.,TGTGCCAGCATCAAGCGGACCCTGCACGGGGAGCTGTTTTTT,CASIKRTLHGELFF
TRBD1,TRBJ1-1,TRBV2,.,TGTGCCAGCAGGGAGGGGGCCGAGGGTAACACTGAAGCTTTCTTT,CASREGAEGNTEAFF
.,TRBJ2-4,TRBV5-1,.,TGCGCCAGCAGCCCCCTTAGTGGGCTCAAAAACATTCAGTACTTC,CASSPLSGLKNIQYF
TRBD2,TRBJ2-1,TRBV10-1,few,TGCGCCAGCAGTGAGCAACTAGCGGGCGACAATGAGCAGTTCTTC,CASSEQLAGDNEQFF
TRBD1,TRBJ1-2,TRBV18,.,TGTGCCAGCTCACCTCGGACAGGGGGACACGGCTACACCTTC,CASSPRTGGHGYTF
.,TRBJ1-6,TRBV2,.,TGTGCCAGCAGTGTTTACGACAGCTCAAATTCACCCCTCCACTTT,CASSVYDSSNSPLHF
.,TRBJ2-7,TRBV30,.,TGTGCCTCAACCACCGACAGGCGAGCCTACGAGCAGTACTTC,CASTTDRRAYEQYF
.,TRBJ1-4,TRBV7-9,few,TGTGCCAGCACCCCTGGGGGACAACGGAATGAAAAACTGTTTTTT,CASTPGGQRNEKLFF
.,TRBJ2-1,TRBV19,.,TGTGCCAGTAGTCCCCCCGTTTCACTGGCGGTGGTAAACAATGAGCAGTTCTTC,CASSPPVSLAVVNNEQFF
TRBD1,TRBJ2-7,TRBV14,.,TGTGCCAGCAGCCAAGATCGTTGGACAGGGGCACACGAGCAGTACTTC,CASSQDRWTGAHEQYF
TRBD1,TRBJ1-2,TRBV6-1,few,TGTGCCAGCAGTCCTACAGGGGGCTTAAACTATGGCTACACCTTC,CASSPTGGLNYGYTF
.,TRBJ2-5,TRBV30,.,TGTGCCTGGAGTCCAACGGTCGAGACCCAGTACTTC,CAWSPTVETQYF
TRBD2,TRBJ2-3,TRBV5-1,.,TGCGCCAGCAGCTCCAGACTAGCGGGAGGACTAGATACGCAGTATTTT,CASSSRLAGGLDTQYF
.,TRBJ2-2,TRBV7-2,few,TGTGCCAGCAGCTTCGTTGCCGGGGAGCTGTTTTTT,CASSFVAGELFF
TRBD1,TRBJ2-5,TRBV5-1,.,TGCGCCAGCAATTCAGGGGGCCGTGAGACCCAGTACTTC,CASNSGGRETQYF
TRBD1,TRBJ1-5,TRBV19,few,TGTGCCAGCAAGCAGGGGGTGAGCAATCAGCCCCAGCATTTT,CASKQGVSNQPQHF
TRBD1,TRBJ2-2,TRBV5-1,.,TGCGCCAGCAGCACCCTACGGGACAGTTTAGACACCGGGGAGCTGTTTTTT,CASSTLRDSLDTGELFF
.,TRBJ2-3,TRBV18,.,TGTGCCAGCTCACTGGGGACTAGCACAGATACGCAGTATTTT,CASSLGTSTDTQYF
.,TRBJ2-3,TRBV4-3,.,TGCGCCAGCAGCCAAGACAGTAGCACAGATACGCAGTATTTT,CASSQDSSTDTQYF
.,TRBJ2-7,TRBV7-9,.,TGTGCCAGCGGGGCAGGTGGTCAGTACGAGCAGTACTTC,CASGAGGQYEQYF
TRBD2,TRBJ2-3,TRBV10-3,.,TGTGCCATCAGACGGACTAGCGGGAGCACAGATACGCAGTATTTT,CAIRRTSGSTDTQYF
TRBD2,TRBJ2-5,TRBV6-1,.,TGTGCCAGCTATAAGGGAGCGGGAGGGCAAGAGACCCAGTACTTC,CASYKGAGGQETQYF
TRBD2,TRBJ2-2,TRBV5-1,few,TGCGCCAGCAGCTTGCTAGCGGGAGGGGCAAGGGAGCTGTTTTTT,CASSLLAGGARELFF
.,TRBJ2-5,TRBV7-2,medium-sized,TGTGCCAGCAGTCCCCCGGGACGGCGGGGAGAGACCCAGTACTTC,CASSPPGRRGETQYF
TRBD2,TRBJ2-2,TRBV2,few,TGTGCCAGCAGTGAACAACTAGCGGGGGAGCTGTTTTTT,CASSEQLAGELFF